This T cell receptor beta chain was recorded in a study of OX40 agonist ivuxolimab in advanced cancers. The repertoire was sequenced with immunoSEQ multiplex PCR; TCRdb's copy has only in-frame clones and lacks some. The sample has fewer than 55,000 clones, around 89% seen once. V was shortened by 6 bases and J by 17 bases, with 17 bases between the two germline ends. The CDR3 contains 12 residues. CDR1 is MNHNY, CDR2 SVGAGI, per germline (reference sequence). The receptor was isolated from an adult with an advanced solid tumor such as melanoma, head and neck, liver or kidney cancer. The sequencing used CD4+ or CD8+ T cells sorted from blood, collected in a trial of the OX40 agonist ivuxolimab. The chain employs TRBV6-6 and TRBJ1-6; no definite D call. CDR3 region: CASSSPGSHFHF. CDR3 coding DNA: TGTGCCAGCAGCTCCCCCGGGTCCCACTTCCACTTT.